This entry lists 17 T cell receptor beta chains sequenced from one sample in a study of T cells in Graves' hyperthyroidism and ophthalmopathy (dated by TCRdb to between 2018 and 2021). The library relied on multiplex PCR. TCRdb records Illumina HiSeq 2000 as the sequencer. TCR beta CDR3 regions were amplified from RNA transcripts. A first-round RT-PCR of the TCR CDR3 used the HTBI primer set with the Qiagen OneStep RT-PCR kit. Starting from the raw public reads, TCRdb applied fastp trimming at Q25, assembled clones with MiXCR and retained in-frame beta chains. Here each entry gathers all rows of one CDR3 protein and keeps the most common genes and DNA. This sample comprises roughly 740,000 distinct CDR3 sequences, around 15% of them detected only once. Roughly 8% of the sample rests with the top ten. Material: blood. These receptors came from a man younger than 35 with Graves' hyperthyroidism.

This rearrangement joins TRBV7-8 to TRBJ2-1; D is possibly TRBD2 (6 bases). Per germline, CDR1 SGHVS and CDR2 FQNEAQ. V lost 2 bases and J 2 bases, leaving 13 bases between the germline ends. The CDR3 is 16 amino acids. The chain's CDR3 is CASSLLAGSPYNEQFF. The CDR3, as DNA: TGTGCCAGCAGCTTACTTGCGGGAAGCCCCTACAATGAGCAGTTCTTC.

This clonotype was seen repeatedly, ten times or more. The chain uses TRBV24-1 and TRBJ2-3; D remains ambiguous. CDR1 KGHDR and CDR2 SFDVKD come from the germline V gene. Between the trimmed V and J ends, which lost 3 bases and 3 bases, there was a span of 9 bases. The CDR3 contains 14 residues. CDR3 coding DNA: TGTGCCACCAGTGATGTGACGGTGACAGATACGCAGTATTTT. This codes for CATSDVTVTDTQYF.

In its sample, this clonotype was seen a few times. The chain combines TRBV18 with TRBJ2-1; 9 bases fit TRBD2. Germline V gene sequence: CDR1 KGHSH, CDR2 LQKENI. V was pared by 2 bases and J by 1 base, with 9 bases of the junction left unmatched. This CDR3 spans 18 amino acids. In DNA form, the CDR3 reads TGTGCCAGCTCACCAAGGAGTAGCGGGAGTGTATCCTACAATGAGCAGTTCTTC. Translation gives CASSPRSSGSVSYNEQFF.

This clonotype was seen ten or more times. The chain joins TRBV28 to TRBJ2-1; 7 bases are a match to TRBD1. Germline values: CDR1 MDHEN, CDR2 SYDVKM. V lost 5 bases, J lost 9 bases, and 7 bases stayed unmatched. The CDR3 consists of 13 residues. CDR3 loop: CASSPGTEGEQFF. Here the CDR3 DNA reads TGTGCCAGCAGTCCCGGGACAGAGGGTGAGCAGTTCTTC.

This clonotype was observed a few times. The V call is TRBV9, the J call TRBJ2-1; the D call may be TRBD1 or TRBD2 (5 bases each). CDR3 length: 15 residues. Germline CDR1 is SGDLS and CDR2 is YYNGEE. V shed 2 bases and J shed 9 bases, with 18 bases lying between them. The CDR3 DNA reads as TGTGCCAGCAGCGTTGGGTCCAGGGAGTTGCGTGAGCAGTTCTTC. Translation: CASSVGSRELREQFF.

J is TRBJ2-1 and V is TRBV19; D remains ambiguous. The CDR3 is 14 amino acids. Germline CDR1 and CDR2: LNHDA and SQIVND (reference sequence). V lost 3 bases to trimming and J lost 4 bases, with 10 bases between them. This CDR3 reads CASSIPGLYNEQFF. DNA for the CDR3: TGTGCCAGTAGTATCCCAGGCCTATACAATGAGCAGTTCTTC. Full variable domain (remainder filled in from reference TRBV19 and TRBJ2-1): DGGITQSPKYLFRKEGQNVTLSCEQNLNHDAMYWYRQDPGQGLRLIYYSQIVNDFQKGDIAEGYSVSREKKESFPLTVTSAQKNPTAFYLCASSIPGLYNEQFFGPGTRLTVL.

This clonotype was seen many times. CDR3 sequence reads: CASSITGGGNEQFF. The CDR3 region has the DNA TGTGCCAGCAGCATTACAGGAGGAGGGAATGAGCAGTTCTTC. The rearrangement joins TRBV7-2 to TRBJ2-1; perhaps TRBD2 as D (6 bases). This CDR3 comprises 14 residues. V was cut by 5 bases and J by 7 bases, with 15 bases left in between. CDR1 and CDR2 (germline): SGHTA, FQGNSA.

This chain uses TRBV20-1 with TRBJ2-7, with TRBD1 matching 8 bases. Germline CDR1 reads DFQATT; CDR2 reads SNEGSKA (reference sequence). V lost 6 bases, J lost 0 bases, and 10 bases stayed unmatched. This CDR3 contains 15 residues. This chain's CDR3 is CSAQSGGGPSYEQYF. Written as DNA, the CDR3 is TGCAGTGCGCAATCAGGGGGCGGTCCCTCCTACGAGCAGTACTTC.

In regard to this clonotype: Since a much larger clone is just one base distant, this may be a read error. The rearrangement uses TRBV2 and TRBJ1-3; possibly TRBD1 for D (6 bases). This CDR3 is 15 amino acids long. Germline CDR1 SNHLY, CDR2 FYNNEI. Trimming shortened V by 4 bases and J by 0 bases, and 10 bases separated the two germline ends. The CDR3, as DNA: TGTGCCAGCAGTGGACAGGCAGGCTCTGGAAACACCATATATTTT. It is translated as CASSGQAGSGNTIYF.

This chain connects TRBV5-6 to TRBJ2-1; D remains ambiguous. V was clipped by 4 bases and J by 8 bases, with 13 bases between them. Per germline, CDR1 SGHDT and CDR2 YYEEEE. CDR3 length: 13 amino acids. The CDR3 DNA reads as TGTGCCAGCAGCCACTCTAGTTACCATGAGCAGTTCTTC. Protein: CASSHSSYHEQFF.

J is TRBJ2-3 and V is TRBV3-1; weak D call: TRBD2 (5 bases). V was trimmed by 4 bases and J by 6 bases, leaving 11 bases between them. CDR1 is LGHDT and CDR2 is YNNKEL in the germline V gene (reference sequence). CDR3 length equals 13 residues. The CDR3 bases are TGTGCCAGCAGCCCCACTAGTTCCGATACGCAGTATTTT. This encodes CASSPTSSDTQYF.

This clonotype was detected ten times or more. The chain carries TRBV11-2 and TRBJ2-7, with TRBD2 matching over 7 bases. Germline V gene sequence: CDR1 SGHAT, CDR2 FQNNGV. The V gene end was trimmed by 5 bases and the J gene end by 4 bases; junction bases not matched to a gene: 14. The CDR3 is 16 amino acids. The CDR3 DNA sequence: TGTGCCAGCAGCCCTCCACTGAGCGGGAAACGGTACGAGCAGTACTTC. It encodes CASSPPLSGKRYEQYF.

This clonotype showed up many times. The V call is TRBV2, the J call TRBJ1-1, with TRBD1 as a possible D gene (5 bases). The CDR3 has 13 amino acids. V dropped 7 bases and J dropped 1 base, with 10 bases sitting between them. Germline values: CDR1 SNHLY, CDR2 FYNNEI. The CDR3 reads CASIQGPNTEAFF. The CDR3 bases are TGTGCCAGCATTCAGGGCCCGAACACTGAAGCTTTCTTT.

The chain employs TRBV18 and TRBJ1-6; 8 bases are a match to TRBD1. The CDR3 has 17 amino acids. J lost 0 bases, V lost 7 bases, and 8 bases had no gene match. Germline V gene lookup returns CDR1 KGHSH and CDR2 LQKENI. This CDR3 is CASFRTGMISYNSPLHF. In nucleotides, the CDR3 is TGTGCCAGCTTCCGGACAGGGATGATCTCCTATAATTCACCCCTCCACTTT. Together with reference TRBV18 and TRBJ1-6, the CDR3 gives the full variable domain: NAGVMQNPRHLVRRRGQEARLRCSPMKGHSHVYWYRQLPEEGLKFMVYLQKENIIDESGMPKERFSAEFPKEGPSILRIQQVVRGDSAAYFCASFRTGMISYNSPLHFGNGTRLTVT.

This sequence joins TRBV10-3 and TRBJ2-2, with unresolved D. Trimming stripped 8 bases from V and 4 bases from J, with 8 bases between. Germline CDR1 ENHRY, CDR2 SYGVKD. The CDR3 is 12 residues long. The CDR3, as DNA: TGTGCCATCTCTGGGCCCACCGGGGAGCTGTTTTTT. Translating gives CAISGPTGELFF.

This clonotype was seen at least ten times. V and J are TRBV24-1 and TRBJ2-1; D is uncertain. The length of the CDR3 is 18 residues. Trimming pared 4 bases from V and 0 bases from J, leaving 18 bases between. The germline V gene has CDR1 KGHDR and CDR2 SFDVKD. As DNA, the CDR3 is TGTGCCACCAGTGACCCTTTAGCCCGGACCAGCTCCTACAATGAGCAGTTCTTC. Amino acid sequence: CATSDPLARTSSYNEQFF.

This clonotype was counted ten times or more. The V call is TRBV27, the J call TRBJ1-1; weak D call: TRBD1 (6 bases). Germline V gene data show CDR1 as MNHEY and CDR2 as SMNVEV (reference sequence). CDR3 length: 17 residues. The V gene lost 4 bases and the J gene lost 6 bases, with 24 bases spanning the gap. The CDR3, as DNA: TGTGCCAGCAGTTCCTACCCGAGGGGGGAGTGGAAAGCTGAAGCTTTCTTT. This sequence encodes CASSSYPRGEWKAEAFF.